The clone carrying this T cell receptor beta chain was seen ten or more times. This sample's TCRbeta library carried unique molecular identifier barcodes. TCRdb reprocessed the PCR reads via MiXCR and lists one record per CDR3 protein. The sample includes roughly 190,000 distinct CDR3 sequences, roughly 15% of them seen just once. The data belong to a study of T-cell reconstitution after alpha-beta-depleted transplantation in children. This CDR3 has 14 residues. V dropped 6 bases and J dropped 5 bases, with 13 bases sitting between them. Sequencing was performed on PBMCs from the stem cell graft donor, taken from the stem cell graft. The sequence was obtained from a human donor who donated a stem cell graft to a child with acute lymphoblastic leukemia. The J gene is TRBJ2-2, the V gene TRBV12-3 or TRBV12-4, with D maybe TRBD2 (5 bases). CDR3 loop: CASSPGIWTGELFF. The CDR3 DNA follows: TGTGCCAGCAGCCCGGGGATCTGGACCGGGGAGCTGTTTTTT.